Listed below are T cell receptor beta chains from one sample, sequenced in a study of cytotoxic CD8 clonotypes in ibrutinib-treated CLL. TCRdb's table, derived via immunoSEQ multiplex PCR, lists solely in-frame clones and lacks some. This sample has 70,000 to 80,000 clones; 75% to 90% occur once, and the top ten carry less than 40%. Sequencing used PBMCs, obtained after 24 months of ibrutinib treatment. These receptors were collected from a human donor with chronic lymphocytic leukemia. Each CDR3 is given with its conserved first and last residue. The order of the fields is V gene, D gene, clone size, J gene, CDR3 DNA, CDR3 protein. D genes are given only for firm matches. The size field is filled for only some rows; it gives once, few, many or a size class.

>TRBV7-2|NA|NA|TRBJ2-5
TGTGCCAGCAGCTTAGCGTCTGGGGAAGAGACCCAGTACTTC
CASSLASGEETQYF
>TRBV28|TRBD2|NA|TRBJ2-3
TGTGCCAGCAGTTTAGGTCTAGCCGGGAGGGGGTCTAGCACAGATACGCAGTATTTT
CASSLGLAGRGSSTDTQYF
>TRBV2|TRBD1|NA|TRBJ1-5
TGTGCCAGCAGTGAAATCGGGACAGACAATCAGCCCCAGCATTTT
CASSEIGTDNQPQHF
>TRBV7-3|NA|NA|TRBJ1-3
TGTGCCAGCAGCTTATCGGCAGGGCCAGGAAACACCATATATTTT
CASSLSAGPGNTIYF
>TRBV2|TRBD2|NA|TRBJ2-7
TGTGCCAGCATTTTACTAGCGGGATCGAGTGAGCAGTACTTC
CASILLAGSSEQYF
>TRBV5-1|NA|NA|TRBJ1-1
TGCGCCAGCAGCTTGGGGCAGGGGAGTTTGACTGAAGCTTTCTTT
CASSLGQGSLTEAFF
>TRBV7-8|NA|NA|TRBJ2-7
TGTGCCAGCAGCTTAGCGGGCAGCAACTACGAGCAGTACTTC
CASSLAGSNYEQYF
>TRBV18|NA|once|TRBJ1-5
TGTGCCAGCTCACCAACACTGGGGGTGGGGGGCAATCAGCCCCAGCATTTT
CASSPTLGVGGNQPQHF
>TRBV2|NA|NA|TRBJ1-5
TGTGCCAGCAGAGCAGGGGATTATAGCAATCAGCCCCAGCATTTT
CASRAGDYSNQPQHF
>TRBV6-6|NA|NA|TRBJ2-2
TGTGCCAGCAGTGCCGGGACCCTAAGCGCCGGGGAGCTGTTTTTT
CASSAGTLSAGELFF
>TRBV11-1|TRBD2|NA|TRBJ2-1
TGTGCCAGCAGCCTAAGCGGGAGTACGTACAATGAGCAGTTCTTC
CASSLSGSTYNEQFF
>TRBV9|NA|NA|TRBJ2-7
TGTGCCAGCAGCGCCGGACGGTTAAACTACGAGCAGTACTTC
CASSAGRLNYEQYF
>TRBV18|TRBD2|NA|TRBJ2-7
TGTGCCAGCTCACCGGACGGGAGGGCCAGGTACGAGCAGTACTTC
CASSPDGRARYEQYF
>TRBV10-3|NA|once|TRBJ1-6
TGTGCCATCAGTGAGCCGGAAGGGGTTCTGGGGTCACCCCTCCACTTT
CAISEPEGVLGSPLHF
>TRBV7-9|NA|few|TRBJ1-1
TGTGCCAGCAGCCGACACACTGAAGCTTTCTTT
CASSRHTEAFF
>TRBV28|NA|NA|TRBJ1-1
TGTGCCAGCAGTTCTCCAGGGGAGGGGATGAACACTGAAGCTTTCTTT
CASSSPGEGMNTEAFF
>TRBV6-1|NA|NA|TRBJ2-5
TGTGCCAGCAGTGCCCAGGGAGAGGCGGAGACCCAGTACTTC
CASSAQGEAETQYF
>TRBV18|NA|NA|TRBJ2-3
TGTGCCAGCTCACCATCGACAGGCACAGATACGCAGTATTTT
CASSPSTGTDTQYF
>TRBV6-5|NA|NA|TRBJ1-1
TGTGCCAGCAGTCCTGCCCCGGGACTGTCCGCTTTCTTT
CASSPAPGLSAFF